The T cell receptor (beta chain) under discussion was sequenced for a study of T cell clonotyping in hematopoietic cell transplantation. Points from the study as a whole: Recipient TCR diversity dropped after transplant; expanded clonotypes rose from day 30 to 180. Broader posttransplant TCR repertoire diversity was predicted by graft donor and pretransplant recipient Inverse Simpson Index values.

This clone turned up a few times. Antigen unknown. Sequenced by immunoSEQ multiplex PCR; TCRdb stores in-frame clones only, minus some. Among more than 750 clones, less than 65% were seen once, and the ten largest hold about two fifths. Time point described: recipient sample about 28 days before transplant, after cytoreduction. This clonotype originated in a man between 45 and 60 years old with myelofibrosis. Some clones in this sample may be carry-over from other donors' samples. The sample in question was peripheral blood mononuclear cells, obtained before stem cell transplant.

The CDR3 loop is CASSQDQNYGYTF. The DNA for the CDR3 is TGCGCCAGCAGCCAAGATCAGAACTATGGCTACACCTTC. This chain joins TRBV4-1 and TRBJ1-2; D not certain. In germline, CDR1 is MGHRA, CDR2 YSYEKL. CDR3 length: 13 residues. V lost 0 bases and J 2 bases, leaving 4 bases between the germline ends.